This T cell receptor (beta chain) was identified during a study of spatial heterogeneity in lung cancer. Time point: sample taken at primary tumor resection. Whole RNA was taken from tumor, nontumor lung or frozen PBMC; it was then sequenced unsorted. Many counts were recorded for this clonotype. Unmatched junction bases numbered 2, after V lost 5 bases and J lost 1 base. This CDR3 has 15 amino acids. TCRdb processed the 5' RACE reads anew with MiXCR; each CDR3 protein has one entry. The sample consists of about 25,000 distinct CDR3 sequences, under 8% of them appearing once. V is TRBV12-3 or TRBV12-4 and J is TRBJ2-1; 10 bases match TRBD2. The sequencing here drew on PBMCs, taken at surgery. The origin of this receptor is a male donor with early-stage non-small cell lung cancer. CDR3 protein: CASSRTSGSYNEQFF. CDR3 bases: TGTGCCAGCAGTCGGACTAGCGGATCCTACAATGAGCAGTTCTTC.